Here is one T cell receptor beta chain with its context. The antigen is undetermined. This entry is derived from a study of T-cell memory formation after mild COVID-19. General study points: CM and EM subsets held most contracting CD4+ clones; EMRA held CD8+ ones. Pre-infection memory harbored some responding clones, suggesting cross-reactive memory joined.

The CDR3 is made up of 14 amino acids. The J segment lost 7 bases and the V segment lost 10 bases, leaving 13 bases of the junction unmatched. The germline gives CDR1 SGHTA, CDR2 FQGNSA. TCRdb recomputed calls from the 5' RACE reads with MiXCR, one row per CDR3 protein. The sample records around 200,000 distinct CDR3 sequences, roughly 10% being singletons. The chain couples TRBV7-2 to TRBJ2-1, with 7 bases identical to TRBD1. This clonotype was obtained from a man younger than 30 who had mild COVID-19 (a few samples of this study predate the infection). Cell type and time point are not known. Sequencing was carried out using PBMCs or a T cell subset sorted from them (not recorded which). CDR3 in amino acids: CATSSRTGGNEQFF. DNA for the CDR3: TGTGCCACCTCTTCCAGGACAGGTGGAAATGAGCAGTTCTTC.